This TCR beta chain appears in the sequencing data of a study of monozygotic twins with inflammatory bowel disease. For each CDR3 protein, TCRdb gives one entry from its re-call of the 5' RACE reads, without DNA. This sample contains 200,000 to 250,000 distinct CDR3 sequences. The CDR3 sequence is 14 residues long. Looked up from germline, CDR1 is SNHLY and CDR2 is FYNNEI. This TCR was recovered from a human donor with ulcerative colitis or Crohn's disease, or a healthy co-twin of an affected twin (not recorded which). The chain links TRBV2 to TRBJ2-6. Sequencing used blood. This CDR3 is CASRDSPGANVLTF.